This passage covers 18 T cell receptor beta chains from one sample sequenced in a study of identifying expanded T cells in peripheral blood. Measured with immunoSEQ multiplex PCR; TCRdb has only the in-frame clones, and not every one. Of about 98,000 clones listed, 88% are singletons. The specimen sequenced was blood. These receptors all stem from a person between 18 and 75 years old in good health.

The CDR3 bases are TGTGCCAGCAGTTACACCCCCGGGGGCACGGGCGAAAAACTGTTTTTT. Translating it yields CASSYTPGGTGEKLFF. J is TRBJ1-4 and V is TRBV6-5; the D gene is possibly TRBD1 (6 bases). The CDR3 totals 16 residues. Germline V gene data show CDR1 as MNHEY and CDR2 as SVGAGI. V shed 2 bases and J shed 8 bases, with 18 bases lying between them.

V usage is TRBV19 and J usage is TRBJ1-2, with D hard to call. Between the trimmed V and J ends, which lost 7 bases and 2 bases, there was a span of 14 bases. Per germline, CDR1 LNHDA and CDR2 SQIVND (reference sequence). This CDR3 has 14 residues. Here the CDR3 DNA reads TGTGCCAGTATATCTGGCGGACGGAACTATGGCTACACCTTC. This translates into CASISGGRNYGYTF.

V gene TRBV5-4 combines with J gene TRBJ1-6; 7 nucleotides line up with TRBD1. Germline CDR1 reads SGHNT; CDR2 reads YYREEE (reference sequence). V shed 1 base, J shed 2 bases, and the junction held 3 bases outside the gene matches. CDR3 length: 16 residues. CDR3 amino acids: CASSLRDRPYNSPLHF. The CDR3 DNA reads TGTGCCAGCAGCTTGCGGGACAGACCCTATAATTCACCCCTCCACTTT.

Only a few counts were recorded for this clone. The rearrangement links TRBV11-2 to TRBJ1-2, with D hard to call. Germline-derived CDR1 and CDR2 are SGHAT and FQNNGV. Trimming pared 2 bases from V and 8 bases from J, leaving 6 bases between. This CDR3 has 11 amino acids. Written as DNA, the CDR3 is TGTGCCAGCAGCTTAACTAGGGGCTACACCTTC. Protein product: CASSLTRGYTF. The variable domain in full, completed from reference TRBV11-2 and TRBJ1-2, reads EAGVAQSPRYKIIEKRQSVAFWCNPISGHATLYWYQQILGQGPKLLIQFQNNGVVDDSQLPKDRFSAERLKGVDSTLKIQPAKLEDSAVYLCASSLTRGYTFGSGTRLTVV.

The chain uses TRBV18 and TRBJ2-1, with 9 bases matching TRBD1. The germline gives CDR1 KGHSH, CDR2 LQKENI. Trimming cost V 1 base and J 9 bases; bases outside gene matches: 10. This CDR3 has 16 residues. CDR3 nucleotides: TGTGCCAGCTCACCACAGCAACGACAGGGGGGGGTTGAGCAGTTCTTC. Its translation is CASSPQQRQGGVEQFF.

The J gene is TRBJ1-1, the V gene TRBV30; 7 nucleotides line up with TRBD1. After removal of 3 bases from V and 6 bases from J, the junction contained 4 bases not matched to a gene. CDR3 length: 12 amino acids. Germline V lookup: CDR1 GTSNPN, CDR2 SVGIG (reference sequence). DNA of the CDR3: TGTGCCTGGAGCCACAGGGGTGCTGAAGCTTTCTTT. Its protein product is CAWSHRGAEAFF. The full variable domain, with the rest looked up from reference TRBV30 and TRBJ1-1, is SQTIHQWPATLVQPVGSPLSLECTVEGTSNPNLYWYRQAAGRGLQLLFYSVGIGQISSEVPQNLSASRPQDRQFILSSKKLLLSDSGFYLCAWSHRGAEAFFGQGTRLTVV.

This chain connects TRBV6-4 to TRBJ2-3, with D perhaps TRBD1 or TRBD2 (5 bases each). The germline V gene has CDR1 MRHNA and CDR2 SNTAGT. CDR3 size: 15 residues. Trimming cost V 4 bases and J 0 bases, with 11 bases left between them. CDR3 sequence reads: CASSVGGTSTDTQYF. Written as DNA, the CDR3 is TGTGCCAGCAGTGTTGGGGGAACTAGCACAGATACGCAGTATTTT.

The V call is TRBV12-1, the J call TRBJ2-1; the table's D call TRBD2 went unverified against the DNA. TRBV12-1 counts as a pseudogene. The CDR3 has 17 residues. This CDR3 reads CASSLGLAGAAGDEQFF. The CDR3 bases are TGTGCCAGCAGCCTAGGACTAGCGGGGGCCGCGGGGGATGAGCAGTTCTTC.

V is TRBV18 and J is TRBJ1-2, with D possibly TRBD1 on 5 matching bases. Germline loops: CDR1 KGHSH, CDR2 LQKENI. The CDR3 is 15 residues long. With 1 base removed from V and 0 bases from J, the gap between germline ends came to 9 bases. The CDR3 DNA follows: TGTGCCAGCTCACCACGGACGGGGCCTAACTATGGCTACACCTTC. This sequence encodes CASSPRTGPNYGYTF.

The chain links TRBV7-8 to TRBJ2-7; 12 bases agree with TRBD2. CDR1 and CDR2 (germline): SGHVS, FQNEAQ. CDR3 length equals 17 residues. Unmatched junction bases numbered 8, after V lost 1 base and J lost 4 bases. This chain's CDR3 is CASSLGQTSGSGYEQYF. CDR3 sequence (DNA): TGTGCCAGCAGCTTAGGGCAGACTAGCGGGAGCGGGTACGAGCAGTACTTC.

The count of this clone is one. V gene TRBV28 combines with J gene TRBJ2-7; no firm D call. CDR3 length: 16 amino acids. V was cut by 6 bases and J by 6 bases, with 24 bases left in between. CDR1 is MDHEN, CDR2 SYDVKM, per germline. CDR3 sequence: CASRNGEAAPTTEQYF. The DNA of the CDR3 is TGTGCCAGCAGGAATGGGGAAGCTGCCCCTACTACCGAGCAGTACTTC.

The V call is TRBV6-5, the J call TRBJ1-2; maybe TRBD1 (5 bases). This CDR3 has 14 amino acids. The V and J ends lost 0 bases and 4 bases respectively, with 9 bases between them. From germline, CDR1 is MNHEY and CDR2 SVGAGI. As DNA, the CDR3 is TGTGCCAGCAGTTACTCGGGACGGTCCTATGGCTACACCTTC. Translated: CASSYSGRSYGYTF.

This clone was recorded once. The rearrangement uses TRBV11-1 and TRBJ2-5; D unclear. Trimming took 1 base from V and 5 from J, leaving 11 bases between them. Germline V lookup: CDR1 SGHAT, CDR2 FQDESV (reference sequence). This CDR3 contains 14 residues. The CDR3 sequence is CASSLGFSLETQYF. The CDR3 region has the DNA TGTGCCAGCAGCTTAGGATTTAGTTTGGAGACCCAGTACTTC.

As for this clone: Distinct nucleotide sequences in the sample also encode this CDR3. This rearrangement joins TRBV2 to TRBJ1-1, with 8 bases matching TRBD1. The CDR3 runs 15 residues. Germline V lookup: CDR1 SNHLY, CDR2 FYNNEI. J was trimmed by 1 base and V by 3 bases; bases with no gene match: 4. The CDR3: CASSEDQGANTEAFF. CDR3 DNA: TGTGCCAGCAGTGAGGATCAGGGGGCGAACACTGAAGCTTTCTTT.

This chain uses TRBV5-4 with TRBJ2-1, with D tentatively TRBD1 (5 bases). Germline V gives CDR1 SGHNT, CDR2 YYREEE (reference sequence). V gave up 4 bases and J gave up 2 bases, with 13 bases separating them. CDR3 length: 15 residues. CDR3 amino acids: CASSLPRGTYNEQFF. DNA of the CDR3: TGTGCCAGCAGCCTACCTAGGGGTACCTACAATGAGCAGTTCTTC.

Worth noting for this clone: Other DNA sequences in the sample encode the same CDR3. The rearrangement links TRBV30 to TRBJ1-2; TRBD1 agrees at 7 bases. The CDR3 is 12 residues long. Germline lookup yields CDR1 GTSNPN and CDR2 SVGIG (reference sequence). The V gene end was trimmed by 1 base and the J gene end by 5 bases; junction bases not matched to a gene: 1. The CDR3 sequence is CAWSGQGYGYTF. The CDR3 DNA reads TGTGCCTGGAGTGGACAGGGATATGGCTACACCTTC.

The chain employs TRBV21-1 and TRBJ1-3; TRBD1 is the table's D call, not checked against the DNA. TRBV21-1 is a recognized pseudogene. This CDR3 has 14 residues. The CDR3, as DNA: TGTGCCAGCAGCAAAGACAGGGGTGGAAACACCATATATTTT. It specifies CASSKDRGGNTIYF.

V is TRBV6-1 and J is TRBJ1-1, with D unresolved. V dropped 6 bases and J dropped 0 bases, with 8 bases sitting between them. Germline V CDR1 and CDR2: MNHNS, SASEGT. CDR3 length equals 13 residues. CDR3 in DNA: TGTGCCAGCAGAGAACACATGAACACTGAAGCTTTCTTT. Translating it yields CASREHMNTEAFF.